The clone carrying this T cell receptor beta chain was counted ten times or more. Its antigen is not identified. TCRdb re-analysed the RT-PCR reads in MiXCR, keeping a single row per CDR3 protein. Among around 500,000 distinct CDR3 sequences listed, over 9.5% were seen once. This specimen comes from a study of response to subunit inactivated influenza vaccine. General study findings and limits: Few additional T cells are recruited per seasonal influenza vaccination, authors suggested.

Looked up from germline, CDR1 is SEHNR and CDR2 is FQNEAQ (reference sequence). This CDR3 spans 10 amino acids. V shed 5 bases and J shed 4 bases, with 3 bases lying between them. J is TRBJ2-7 and V is TRBV7-9; no firm D call. This TCR was recovered from a man aged 50-59 years who received an inactivated influenza vaccine. Sample: PBMCs from blood, taken roughly 47 days after vaccination. The CDR3 DNA sequence: TGTGCCAGCAGCCCATACGAGCAGTACTTC. Its translation is CASSPYEQYF.